These 5 T cell receptor beta chains originate from one sample sequenced in a study of human T cells and chemical hapten exposure. TCRdb reanalysed the RACE reads using MiXCR and keeps one entry per CDR3 protein. Of some 53,000 distinct CDR3 sequences listed, 11% are singletons. Described time point: patch test 1, 2 weeks after DPC sensitization. Documented treatment: therapeutic diphenylcyclopropenone sensitization with weekly scalp DPC. Before extraction, the whole blood was not fractionated, and total RNA was taken from it. Sequenced here: whole blood, sampled in connection with sensitization to the hapten diphenylcyclopropenone (DPC). These receptors originate from a woman between 40 and 50 years old with alopecia areata. Some clones in this sample may be carry-over from other donors' samples.

This rearrangement joins TRBV12-3 or TRBV12-4 to TRBJ2-1; 10 bases line up with TRBD1. The CDR3 contains 14 residues. The V and J ends lost 8 bases and 10 bases, in that order; junction bases with no gene match: 11. The CDR3 DNA sequence: TGTGCCAGCGGTCTTTGGGACAGGGGTACCGAGCAGTTCTTC. Translation: CASGLWDRGTEQFF.

The sample holds a few counts of this clonotype. The J gene is TRBJ1-5, the V gene TRBV12-3 or TRBV12-4; 10 nucleotides match TRBD1. The length of the CDR3 is 15 residues. V shed 6 bases, J shed 4 bases, and the junction held 6 bases outside the gene matches. The CDR3 protein is CASSLGQGFNQPQHF. CDR3 bases: TGTGCCAGCAGCCTGGGACAGGGGTTTAATCAGCCCCAGCATTTT.

This clonotype was detected a few times. This sequence joins TRBV6-1 and TRBJ1-1; the match to TRBD1 covers 8 bases. V lost 5 bases, J lost 4 bases, and 0 bases stayed unmatched. CDR3 length: 12 amino acids. CDR1 and CDR2 (germline): MNHNS, SASEGT. CDR3 DNA: TGTGCCAGCAGTACAGGGGGCACTGAAGCTTTCTTT. Residues: CASSTGGTEAFF.

This clonotype was seen only a few times. The chain uses TRBV3-1 and TRBJ1-1; D is ambiguous. Per the germline V gene, CDR1 is LGHDT and CDR2 is YNNKEL (reference sequence). The CDR3 contains 12 residues. Trimming removed 3 bases at V and 6 bases at J, with 8 bases between. Written as DNA, the CDR3 is TGTGCCAGCAGCCATTCAGCCTCTGAAGCTTTCTTT. Its translation: CASSHSASEAFF.

This clonotype showed up many times. The rearrangement uses TRBV24-1 and TRBJ2-5; D is unclear. The CDR3 spans 14 residues. CDR1 is KGHDR, CDR2 SFDVKD, per germline. V dropped 3 bases and J dropped 2 bases, with 9 bases sitting between them. The CDR3 DNA sequence: TGTGCCACCAGTGATCGGGCTGTACAAGAGACCCAGTACTTC. This encodes CATSDRAVQETQYF.